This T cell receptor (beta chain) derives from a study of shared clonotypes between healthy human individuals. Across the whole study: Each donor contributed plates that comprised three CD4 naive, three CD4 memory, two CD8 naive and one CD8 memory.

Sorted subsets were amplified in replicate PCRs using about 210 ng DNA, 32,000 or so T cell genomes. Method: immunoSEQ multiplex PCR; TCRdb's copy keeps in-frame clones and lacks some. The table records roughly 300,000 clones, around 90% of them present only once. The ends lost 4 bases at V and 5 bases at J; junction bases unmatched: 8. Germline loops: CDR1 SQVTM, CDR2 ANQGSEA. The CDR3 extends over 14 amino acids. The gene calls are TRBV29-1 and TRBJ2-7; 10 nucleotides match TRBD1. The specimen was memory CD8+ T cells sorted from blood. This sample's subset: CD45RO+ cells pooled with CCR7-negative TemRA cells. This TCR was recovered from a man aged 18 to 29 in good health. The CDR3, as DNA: TGCAGCGTTGCAGGGGACAGGGGACACGACGAGCAGTACTTC. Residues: CSVAGDRGHDEQYF.